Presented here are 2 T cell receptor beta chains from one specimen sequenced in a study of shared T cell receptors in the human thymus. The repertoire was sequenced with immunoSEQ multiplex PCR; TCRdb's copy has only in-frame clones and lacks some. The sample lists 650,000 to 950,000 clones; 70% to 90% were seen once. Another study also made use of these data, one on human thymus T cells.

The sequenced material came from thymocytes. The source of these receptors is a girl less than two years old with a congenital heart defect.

The CDR3, as DNA: TGTGCCAGCAGCCCTACACCTCCAGGGTTCCTGGAATCTAGCACAGATACGCAGTATTTT. Translated: CASSPTPPGFLESSTDTQYF. The chain uses TRBV7-8 and TRBJ2-3; possibly TRBD1 for D (5 bases). Germline assignment: CDR1 SGHVS and CDR2 FQNEAQ. Trimming left V 5 bases short and J 0 bases short, with 27 bases between. CDR3 length equals 20 residues.

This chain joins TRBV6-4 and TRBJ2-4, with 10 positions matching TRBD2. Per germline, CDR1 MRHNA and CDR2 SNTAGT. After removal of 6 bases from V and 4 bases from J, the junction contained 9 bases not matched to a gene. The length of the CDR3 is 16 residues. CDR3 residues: CASSAIAGGPKNIQYF. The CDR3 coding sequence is TGTGCCAGCAGCGCGATAGCGGGGGGCCCAAAAAACATTCAGTACTTC.